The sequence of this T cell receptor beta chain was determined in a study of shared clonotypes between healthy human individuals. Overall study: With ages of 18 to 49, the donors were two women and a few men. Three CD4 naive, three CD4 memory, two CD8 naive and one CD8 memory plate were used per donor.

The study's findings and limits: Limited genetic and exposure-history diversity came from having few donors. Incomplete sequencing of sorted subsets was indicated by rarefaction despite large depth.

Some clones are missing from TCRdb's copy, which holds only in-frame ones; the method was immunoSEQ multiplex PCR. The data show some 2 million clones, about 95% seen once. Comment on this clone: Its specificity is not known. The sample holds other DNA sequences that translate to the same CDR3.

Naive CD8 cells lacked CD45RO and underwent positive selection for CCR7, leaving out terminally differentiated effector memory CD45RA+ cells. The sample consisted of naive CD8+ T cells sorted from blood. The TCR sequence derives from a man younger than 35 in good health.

Written as DNA, the CDR3 is TGTGCCAGCAGTTTAGCGGGGGGGCCTGGGTACGAGCAGTACTTC. Its protein product is CASSLAGGPGYEQYF. The chain is built from TRBV27 and TRBJ2-7; TRBD2 matches at 9 bases. With V trimmed by 2 bases and J by 4 bases, 6 bases remained unmatched. CDR1 is MNHEY and CDR2 is SMNVEV in the germline V gene (reference sequence). The CDR3 totals 15 residues.